The present entry profiles one T cell receptor (beta chain) with its context. This clonotype was seen ten or more times. The antigen it recognizes is unknown. One base away there is no much larger clone; base qualities are not given. These data are taken from a study of molecular identifiers for immune sequencing clone quantification (dated by TCRdb to between 2017 and 2018). Regarding the research as a whole: For a replicate experiment, RNA from roughly 20,000 or 100,000 naive CD8 T cells was divided into five aliquots, and four of the five aliquots were sequenced. The study was a methods study using CD8 T cells to benchmark molecular-identifier clustering-based TCR repertoire sequencing (MIDCIRS) and TCR RNA copy counting. Overall study results and their limits: Highly expanded clone sizes could be underestimated if identical TCR molecules share a barcode. Modeling indicated approximately 3.2 TCR RNA copies recovered per cell, compared with about ten by digital PCR, which implies a capture efficiency of approximately 30%. Spiked-in Jurkat TCR RNA equivalent to a single cell was reported to be detectable even among one million naive CD8 T cells. The naive libraries included spiked-in Jurkat TCR RNA (approximately ten copies' worth), and this RNA is not part of the donor repertoire. Without barcode sub-clustering, chimeric consensus sequences inflated TCR diversity; chimeras reached as high as 47%. In CMV-specific effector cells, clones with more than 20 RNA copies contained over 99% of molecules, whereas in naive cells such clones contained under 1% of molecules.

Counted from cysteine to phenylalanine, this CDR3 has 16 amino acids. CDR3 DNA is the only sequence kept; it has 48 bases, read in frame from the first base. The germline V gene specifies MNHEY as CDR1 and SVGEGT as CDR2. V lost 6 bases and J lost 0 bases, and the count of bases not matched to a germline gene is 10. Libraries of naive CD8 T cells were built from about 20,000 to 1,000,000 sorted cells, with 10%, 30% or 50% of the purified RNA used. On a BD FACSAria II, naive CD8 T cells were FACS-sorted as CD8+CD4-CCR7+CD45RA+ and collected into RLT Plus buffer. To test detection sensitivity, Jurkat RNA equivalent to approximately nine TCR copies was spiked into samples of roughly 20,000-1,100,000 naive CD8 T cells. Enrichment of CD8 T cells was done with RosetteSep CD8+ T Cell Enrichment Cocktail plus Ficoll-Paque, and ACK red cell lysis came afterward. Receptor amplification or capture employed PCR. Reads for this sample came from an Illumina HiSeq 4000. Bulk TCR libraries were made following a previously described method, with the TCR primers given in Table S5. Purification of total RNA was performed with the Qiagen AllPrep DNA/RNA kit. Reads from multiple sequencing runs of the same library were pooled before analysis. For the original study's pipeline: Only reads with exact TCR constant sequence were kept, trimmed to 150 nt, and grouped by their 12-nt molecular barcodes. Reads inside each barcode group were sub-clustered using a 15% Levenshtein threshold, and a quality-weighted consensus sequence was constructed for each RNA molecule. Non-functional sequences were filtered out, along with any lower-count sequence sitting one edit away from another sequence. On the basis of fitting two negative binomial distributions, barcode sub-clusters with fewer than 20% of the maximum read count were discarded. Through fastp at Q25 and MiXCR, TCRdb rebuilt clones from the public reads, retaining in-frame beta chains. Rows merge per CDR3 protein into single entries with the most common DNA and genes. TCRdb, rather than the study authors, made the V and J calls. The sample contains some 88,000 distinct CDR3 sequences, roughly 21% of them found a single time. Of the sample, 0.8% to 1.2% falls within the top ten clones.

The sequence was obtained from a human donor in good health. Some libraries in this study had Jurkat cell RNA spiked in. The rearrangement combines TRBV6-2 or TRBV6-3 with TRBJ1-1; TRBD1 agrees with 7 junctional bases. Sequenced: naive CD8+ T cells from blood, with Jurkat cell RNA spiked in. Sample cell subset or site, as interpreted from the label and publication: FACS-sorted CD8+CD4-CCR7+CD45RA+ naive T cells. The DNA reads TGTGCCAGCAGAAACTGGGACAGTCGGATGAACACTGAAGCTTTCTTT. Translated, this gives CASRNWDSRMNTEAFF.